Listed below are T cell receptor beta chains from one sample, sequenced in a study of blood T cell repertoires in COVID-19. Produced via immunoSEQ multiplex PCR; TCRdb's table is partial and in-frame only. The sample consists of about 300,000 clones, about nine tenths of them appearing once. Sequenced: peripheral blood. Source of these receptors: a woman aged 30 to 39 with COVID-19, enrolled during active disease. Each CDR3 is given with its conserved first and last residue. D genes are given only for firm matches. Size is omitted from some rows. Given values are once, few, many or a class for expanded clones.

D	J	length	V	size	DNA	CDR3
.	TRBJ2-2	17	TRBV5-6	.	TGTGCCAGCAGCCCCATGTCGGGGGTATTATTCACCGGGGAGCTGTTTTTT	CASSPMSGVLFTGELFF
TRBD1	TRBJ1-6	18	TRBV6-6	.	TGTGCCAGCAGTCGGGACAGCGGATCGAGCTCCTATAATTCACCCCTCCACTTT	CASSRDSGSSSYNSPLHF
.	TRBJ1-5	13	TRBV29-1	few	TGCAGCGTCGGGGACTTGAGAGGTCAGCCCCAGCATTTT	CSVGDLRGQPQHF
.	TRBJ1-3	20	TRBV28	.	TGTGCCAGCAGTCCCGTGCGGGGGGGGGTCAGGTTAAACTCTGGAAACACCATATATTTT	CASSPVRGGVRLNSGNTIYF
TRBD2	TRBJ2-1	17	TRBV9	.	TGTGCCAGCAGCAAACATCCCGGGACTAGCGGGAGTAATGAGCAGTTCTTC	CASSKHPGTSGSNEQFF
.	TRBJ1-5	14	TRBV15	.	TGTGCCACCAGCGCCCAGGAACCCAATCAGCCCCAGCATTTT	CATSAQEPNQPQHF
.	TRBJ2-5	14	TRBV5-1	few	TGCGCCAGCAGCGAAGGGGTCTCGGGTAATACCCAGTACTTC	CASSEGVSGNTQYF
TRBD2	TRBJ2-1	18	TRBV9	.	TGTGCCAGCAGCCCGGGACTAGCGGGGGGAAGCTCCTACAATGAGCAGTTCTTC	CASSPGLAGGSSYNEQFF
TRBD2	TRBJ2-1	13	TRBV30	.	TGTGCCTGTTTGGGACTAGCGGGCTATGAGCAGTTCTTC	CACLGLAGYEQFF
TRBD1	TRBJ1-1	15	TRBV19	.	TGTGCCAGTAGTGTCAACAGGGGAATGAACACTGAAGCTTTCTTT	CASSVNRGMNTEAFF
TRBD1	TRBJ1-1	14	TRBV19	.	TGTGCCAGTAGTCCCCGGGACAGAAACACTGAAGCTTTCTTT	CASSPRDRNTEAFF
.	TRBJ1-5	13	TRBV2	once	TGTGCCAGCAGTGGGGAGCCGAATCAGCCCCAGCATTTT	CASSGEPNQPQHF
.	TRBJ2-5	13	TRBV7-9	.	TGTGCCAGCAGCCACGGGTTACAAGAGACCCAGTACTTC	CASSHGLQETQYF
.	TRBJ2-7	14	TRBV7-2	.	TGTGCCAGCAGCTTAGGTTACTTAGCCTACGAGCAGTACTTC	CASSLGYLAYEQYF
TRBD1	TRBJ2-1	15	TRBV19	.	TGTGCCACCTCACGGCCGGGACAGGCCTACAATGAGCAGTTCTTC	CATSRPGQAYNEQFF
TRBD1	TRBJ2-7	13	TRBV3-1/TRBV3-2	few	TGTGCCAGCAGCCACGGAGACAGGGACGAGCAGTACTTC	CASSHGDRDEQYF
.	TRBJ1-5	15	TRBV19	once	TGTGCCAGTAGTCCCCGTCTCAGTGGCAATCAGCCCCAGCATTTT	CASSPRLSGNQPQHF
.	TRBJ1-1	13	TRBV28	.	TGTGCCAGCAGAGTTCAGGAGAACACTGAAGCTTTCTTT	CASRVQENTEAFF
.	TRBJ2-5	14	TRBV30	.	TGTGCCTGGACGACCGACTACGCCGCGGAGACCCAGTACTTC	CAWTTDYAAETQYF
TRBD2	TRBJ2-1	13	TRBV7-2	.	TGTGCCAGCAGCTTAGGGACTAGTCGTGAGCAGTTCTTC	CASSLGTSREQFF
.	TRBJ1-5	14	TRBV6-5	.	TGTGCCAGCACCGCGGGGGACAGCAATCAGCCCCAGCATTTT	CASTAGDSNQPQHF
TRBD1	TRBJ1-1	16	TRBV5-1	.	TGCGCCAGCAGCTTGGCCAGGGGGGCCCAGAACACTGAAGCTTTCTTT	CASSLARGAQNTEAFF
.	TRBJ2-2	15	TRBV11-2	.	TGTGCCAGCACCCTACTCCGGGGGAACACCGGGGAGCTGTTTTTT	CASTLLRGNTGELFF
.	TRBJ2-3	15	TRBV9	.	TGTGCCAGCAGCGTAGTAGGCGGGATTACAGATACGCAGTATTTT	CASSVVGGITDTQYF
.	TRBJ1-5	20	TRBV21-1	.	TGTGCCAGCAGCTCTACACCAGGGACAACCCGCGGCGATGGCAATCAGCCCCAGCATTTT	CASSSTPGTTRGDGNQPQHF
TRBD1	TRBJ1-2	16	TRBV5-6	.	TGTGCCAGCAGCCTGTTCGGACAGGGAGACAACTATGGCTACACCTTC	CASSLFGQGDNYGYTF
.	TRBJ1-6	15	TRBV5-4	.	TGTGCCAGCAGCCCCCGTGAGGGGGGGGACTCACCCCTCCACTTT	CASSPREGGDSPLHF
.	TRBJ1-1	15	TRBV10-3	.	TGTGCCATCAGTGAGTCGGGGGAGGAGAGCACTGAAGCTTTCTTT	CAISESGEESTEAFF
TRBD1	TRBJ1-2	14	TRBV2	.	TGTGCCAGCAGTGTTCAGGGGGCGAACTATGGCTACACCTTC	CASSVQGANYGYTF
.	TRBJ2-7	13	TRBV5-1	once	TGCGCCAGCAGCCGAACACCGACCTACGAGCAGTACTTC	CASSRTPTYEQYF
.	TRBJ1-1	15	TRBV19	.	TGTGCCAGTAGTATTTCTAGGAGTATGAACACTGAAGCTTTCTTT	CASSISRSMNTEAFF